This TCR beta chain was found in a study of post-analysis software for immune sequencing data. At the level of the study: Disease trajectories encompassed relapsing-remitting, secondary progressive and progressive-relapsing multiple sclerosis. Study conclusions and caveats: Batch-mates among the samples co-clustered strongly by F measure. Patients showed TRBV5-6, TRBV5-1 and TRBV20-1 among five TRBV segments more frequent than in controls.

Included in the TCR beta cDNA libraries were unique molecular identifiers. Out of roughly 1 to 10 million T cells, 470,000 or so cDNA molecules were generated. TCRdb redid the calling of the PCR reads with MiXCR, one entry per CDR3 protein. The sample has 400,000 to 500,000 distinct CDR3 sequences; less than 40% are singletons. As to this clonotype: The antigen is undetermined.

The CDR3 is 15 residues long. The germline V and J ends were trimmed by 5 bases and 0 bases, with 13 bases remaining between them. V usage is TRBV12-3 or TRBV12-4 and J usage is TRBJ1-1, with a tentative D call TRBD1 (5 bases). This TCR was recovered from a girl aged 2-10 years with multiple sclerosis. Sequencing input: blood. The CDR3 DNA reads TGTGCCAGCAGTCGGGGGGGTGGGGTGAACACTGAAGCTTTCTTT. Encoded protein: CASSRGGGVNTEAFF.